This T cell receptor beta chain derives from a study of T cells after yellow fever vaccination (dated by TCRdb to between 2018 and 2021). Background for the entire study: The SMART-Seq v4 Ultra Low Input RNA kit was used to prepare libraries from fractions with low cell numbers. To follow T-cell clones before and after primary and booster YFV17D yellow fever vaccination, bulk TCR alpha and beta repertoires were sequenced over time. Bulk PBMC replicates and cell subsets were isolated from blood drawn at multiple timepoints before and after both primary and secondary immunization. The cohort comprised two healthy male donors, one aged 18 to 30 and one aged 30 to 40 years. What the study reported, not specific to this receptor: Because only a couple of donors were included in the study, the extent to which the findings can be generalized is limited. Computational filtering was needed because FACS-sorted repertoires could contain abundant contaminating clonotypes from the bulk population. Most clones expanded after primary vaccination (approximately 97% of CD4 and 80% to 90% of CD8) were re-detected after the booster, suggesting that broad memory maintenance occurred. A small share of clonotypes was detected in both CD4 and CD8 compartments, with the overlap likely arising from convergent recombination. Compared with the primary T-cell response, the secondary T-cell response was weaker but faster, peaking on day 5 rather than day 15.

According to the study, the label for this sample's treatment or condition signals: live attenuated yellow fever vaccine strain. A standard Ficoll-Paque protocol was used to isolate PBMCs from peripheral blood. CD4 and CD8 T-cell fractions were isolated with Dynabeads CD4 and CD8 positive selection kits. RNA was extracted with TriZol from bulk PBMCs, CD4 and CD8 fractions, and dextramer-positive and dextramer-negative fractions. This clonotype was seen repeatedly, ten times or more. Its specific antigen is unknown. No much larger clone is present one base from it, and per-base qualities are unavailable. CDR1 and CDR2 (DFQATT, SNEGSKA) derive from the germline V gene (reference sequence). The CDR3 starts with the cysteine, ends with the phenylalanine, and has 15 residues. Solely the CDR3 DNA is kept, with 45 bases framed from the first base. The junction shows trimming of 5 bases on V and 4 bases on J, and the gene matches do not reach 12 bases of it.

Synthesis of TCR cDNA relied on 5'RACE template switching, a step that introduced a universal primer site along with unique molecular identifiers. cDNA synthesis was primed from both the TCR alpha and TCR beta constant segments. Library amplification involved two PCR steps, and the second step added sample barcodes and sequencing adapters. Libraries were sequenced on Illumina HiSeq 2500 (2x100 bp) or NovaSeq (2x150 bp). Processing in the source paper ran as follows. Reads were demultiplexed and collapsed into UMI consensus sequences with MIGEC, and V(D)J alignment was performed with MiXCR. Vaccine-responding clonotypes were defined with edgeR using replicate PBMC samples, requiring FDR below 0.01 and a log2 fold change above 5 up to day 15. Each bulk clonotype received a CD4 or CD8 identity based on whether the sequenced CD4 or CD8 repertoire contained that clonotype at higher abundance. In-frame beta chains were kept once TCRdb had trimmed the public reads at Q25 with fastp and called clones with MiXCR. A single entry per CDR3 protein holds the most common genes and DNA from its merged rows. These V and J calls rely on TCRdb rather than the paper's analysis. The sample has 170,000 or so distinct CDR3 sequences on record, approximately 6.2% of them singletons. 2.9% of the sample is held by the ten biggest clonotypes.

This receptor was obtained from a man between 18 and 35 years old who received the YFV17D yellow fever vaccine. The source material was CD4+ T cells sorted from PBMCs, sampled on the day of the first yellow fever vaccination. The chain uses TRBV20-1 and TRBJ2-5, and TRBD2 matches 8 of the central bases. The CDR3 corresponds to CSALTSGGPGETQYF. The sequenced DNA is TGCAGTGCTCTCACCTCGGGGGGGCCCGGAGAGACCCAGTACTTC.